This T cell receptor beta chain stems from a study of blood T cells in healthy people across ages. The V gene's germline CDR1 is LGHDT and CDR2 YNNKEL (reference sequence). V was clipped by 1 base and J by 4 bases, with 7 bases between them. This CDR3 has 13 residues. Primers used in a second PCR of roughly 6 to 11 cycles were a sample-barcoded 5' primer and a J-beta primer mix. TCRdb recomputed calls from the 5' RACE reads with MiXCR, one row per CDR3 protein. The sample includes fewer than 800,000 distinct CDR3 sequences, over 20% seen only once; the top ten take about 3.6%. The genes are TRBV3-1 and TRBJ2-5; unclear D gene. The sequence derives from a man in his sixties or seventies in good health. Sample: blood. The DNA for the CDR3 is TGTGCCAGCAGCCAAGGTCTGGTAGAGACCCAGTACTTC. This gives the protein CASSQGLVETQYF.